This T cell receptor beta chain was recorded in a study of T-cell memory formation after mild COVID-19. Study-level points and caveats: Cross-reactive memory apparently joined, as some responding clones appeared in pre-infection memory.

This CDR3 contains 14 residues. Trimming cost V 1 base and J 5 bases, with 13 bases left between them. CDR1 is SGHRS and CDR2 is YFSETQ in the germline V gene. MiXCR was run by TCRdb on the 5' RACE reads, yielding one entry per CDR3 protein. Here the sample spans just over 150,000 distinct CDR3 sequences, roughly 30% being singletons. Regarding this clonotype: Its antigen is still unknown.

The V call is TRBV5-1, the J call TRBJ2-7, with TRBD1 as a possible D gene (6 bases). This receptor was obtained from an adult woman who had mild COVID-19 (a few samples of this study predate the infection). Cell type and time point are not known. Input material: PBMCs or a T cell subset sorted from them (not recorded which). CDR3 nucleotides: TGCGCCAGCAGCTTGACAGGGCTCTGGGACGAGCAGTACTTC. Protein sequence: CASSLTGLWDEQYF.